The 4 T cell receptor beta chains in this list originate from one sample, sequenced in a study of blood T cell repertoires in COVID-19. This table comes from immunoSEQ multiplex PCR, and its TCRdb copy is limited to in-frame clones, with some not included. The sample records roughly 430,000 clones, roughly 88% being singletons. Sequenced material: PBMCs or T cells enriched from blood (not recorded which). The receptors come from a woman between 18 and 29 years old who had been exposed to COVID-19.

CDR3 nucleotides: TGTGCCAGCAGTCTACTCCTATACCAAGCTTTCTTT. Protein: CASSLLLYQAFF. This chain joins TRBV28 and TRBJ1-1; no firm D call. Germline CDR1 reads MDHEN; CDR2 reads SYDVKM. Trimming removed 5 bases at V and 9 bases at J, with 13 bases between. CDR3 length: 12 amino acids. Filled out from reference TRBV28 and TRBJ1-1, the complete variable domain reads DVKVTQSSRYLVKRTGEKVFLECVQDMDHENMFWYRQDPGLGLRLIYFSYDVKMKEKGDIPEGYSVSREKKERFSLILESASTNQTSMYLCASSLLLYQAFFGQGTRLTVV.

This chain's CDR3 is CASSFTGPGTGGGLYNEQFF. DNA of the CDR3: TGTGCCAGCAGCTTCACGGGTCCCGGGACAGGGGGCGGCCTTTACAATGAGCAGTTCTTC. The V and J genes are TRBV7-3 and TRBJ2-1; TRBD1 aligns across 12 bases. The CDR3 runs to 20 residues. V was pared by 3 bases and J by 4 bases, with 16 bases of the junction left unmatched. Germline V CDR1 and CDR2: SGHTA, FQGTGA.

The rearrangement uses TRBV4-2 and TRBJ2-2, with a possible D match to TRBD1 (7 bases). The length of the CDR3 is 14 residues. V shed 5 bases and J shed 7 bases, with 14 bases lying between them. The germline V gene encodes CDR1 LGHNA and CDR2 YNFKEQ. Written as DNA, the CDR3 is TGTGCCAGCAGCGGTTCAGGGGGGAGCGGGGAGCTGTTTTTT. It is translated as CASSGSGGSGELFF.

The table lists this clone with a count of one. This chain joins TRBV5-1 and TRBJ1-4; the D gene is possibly TRBD1 (5 bases). There are 18 residues in the CDR3. Germline loops: CDR1 SGHRS, CDR2 YFSETQ. V was pared by 4 bases and J by 0 bases, with 19 bases between. In DNA, the CDR3 is TGCGCCAGCAGCGTGGGACTCCTCTACTCGGCAACTAATGAAAAACTGTTTTTT. Protein: CASSVGLLYSATNEKLFF.